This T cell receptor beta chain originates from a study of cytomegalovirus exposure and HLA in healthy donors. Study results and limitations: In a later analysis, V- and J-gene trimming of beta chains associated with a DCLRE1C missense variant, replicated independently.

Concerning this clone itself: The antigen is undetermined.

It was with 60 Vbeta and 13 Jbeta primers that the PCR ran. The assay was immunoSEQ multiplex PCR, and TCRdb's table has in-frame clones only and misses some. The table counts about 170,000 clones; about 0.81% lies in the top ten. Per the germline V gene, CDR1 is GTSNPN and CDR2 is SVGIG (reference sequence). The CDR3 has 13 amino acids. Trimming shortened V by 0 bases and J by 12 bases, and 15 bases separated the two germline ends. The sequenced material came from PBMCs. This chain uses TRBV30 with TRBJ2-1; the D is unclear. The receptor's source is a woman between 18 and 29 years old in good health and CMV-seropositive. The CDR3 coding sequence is TGTGCCTGGAGTGTTGGGCCCGTACCCCCGCAGTTCTTC. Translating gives CAWSVGPVPPQFF.